A single sample gave rise to the 25 T cell receptor beta chains below, sequenced in a study of T cell responses to AZD1222 COVID-19 vaccine (dated by TCRdb to about 2021). The sample's time point, from its label and the paper: about 28 days (+/-7) after the second vaccine dose. Library preparation was by the immunoSEQ multiplex PCR assay. TCRdb limited this immuneACCESS table to in-frame rearrangements with V and J called. A share of clones is missing; checked studies link under half to unresolved V genes, and the rest is unexplained. The sample table shows 100,000 to 150,000 clones, and approximately 85% are seen once. The top ten constitute almost 4.5% of the sample. The sequenced sample was peripheral blood, obtained 28 days after the second AZD1222 dose. These receptors all come from an adult who received the AZD1222 COVID-19 vaccine.

The rearrangement uses TRBV12-3 or TRBV12-4 and TRBJ1-2; D is undetermined. The CDR3 runs to 12 residues. The V end was cut by 3 bases, the J end by 7 bases, with 9 bases between. CDR3 protein: CASSFTGVGYTF. The CDR3 bases are TGTGCCAGCAGTTTTACTGGTGTTGGCTACACCTTC.

The chain employs TRBV6-5 and TRBJ1-2; D unclear. Germline-derived CDR1 and CDR2 are MNHEY and SVGAGI. Trimming removed 6 bases from V and 0 bases from J, with 14 bases in between. CDR3 size: 15 residues. The CDR3 DNA follows: TGTGCCAGCAGACCAACTCTTACGACTAACTATGGCTACACCTTC. It codes for CASRPTLTTNYGYTF.

This chain connects TRBV30 to TRBJ1-4, with TRBD1 as a possible D gene (5 bases). V was shortened by 0 bases and J by 6 bases, with 17 bases between the two germline ends. This CDR3 is built from 16 residues. CDR1 is GTSNPN and CDR2 is SVGIG in the germline V gene (reference sequence). This CDR3 is CAWSVPLGPADEKLFF. The DNA for the CDR3 is TGTGCCTGGAGTGTACCTCTGGGACCAGCGGATGAAAAACTGTTTTTT.

V is TRBV19 and J is TRBJ1-5, with 7 bases aligning to TRBD1. Germline lookup yields CDR1 LNHDA and CDR2 SQIVND (reference sequence). V lost 5 bases, J lost 3 bases, and 4 bases stayed unmatched. This CDR3 region has 14 residues. Here the CDR3 reads CASSETGTNQPQHF. In DNA form, the CDR3 reads TGTGCCAGTAGTGAGACAGGGACCAATCAGCCCCAGCATTTT.

The gene calls are TRBV5-6 and TRBJ1-5; D unclear. Germline V gene lookup returns CDR1 SGHDT and CDR2 YYEEEE. V gave up 2 bases and J gave up 1 base, with 13 bases separating them. The CDR3 loop spans 16 amino acids. This CDR3 reads CASSLGLTGSNQPQHF. The CDR3 nucleotides are TGTGCCAGCAGCTTAGGCCTCACGGGGAGCAATCAGCCCCAGCATTTT.

The genes are TRBV27 and TRBJ1-5; D possibly corresponds to TRBD1 (5 bases). The CDR3 extends over 13 amino acids. Trimming took 2 bases from V and 9 from J, leaving 11 bases between them. CDR1 MNHEY and CDR2 SMNVEV come from the germline V gene (reference sequence). In DNA, the CDR3 is TGTGCCAGCAGTTTACTCACAGGTTGGCCCCAGCATTTT. Its protein is CASSLLTGWPQHF.

The CDR3 loop is CASSRGLAGTYNEQFF. CDR3 DNA sequence: TGTGCCAGCAGCCGGGGGCTAGCGGGAACCTACAATGAGCAGTTCTTC. J is TRBJ2-1 and V is TRBV5-4, with 9 bases lining up with TRBD2. V was pared by 4 bases and J by 2 bases, with 7 bases of the junction left unmatched. The germline CDR1 and CDR2 sequences are SGHNT and YYREEE (reference sequence). The CDR3 is made up of 16 amino acids.

This chain joins TRBV5-1 and TRBJ2-5; D perhaps matches TRBD2 (6 bases). The V end was cut by 0 bases, the J end by 2 bases, with 14 bases between. Looked up from germline, CDR1 is SGHRS and CDR2 is YFSETQ. The CDR3 runs to 16 residues. CDR3 bases: TGCGCCAGCAGCTTGGGGGTTAGCGGCGATCAAGAGACCCAGTACTTC. Residues: CASSLGVSGDQETQYF.

This chain uses TRBV7-2 with TRBJ2-7; 8 bases map to TRBD2. Germline-derived CDR1 and CDR2 are SGHTA and FQGNSA. V lost 5 bases to trimming and J lost 7 bases; unmatched junction nucleotides: 16. This CDR3 comprises 16 residues. The CDR3 spells CASSTNQLAVGGEQYF. For the CDR3, the DNA is TGTGCCAGCAGCACCAACCAACTAGCGGTGGGGGGGGAGCAGTACTTC. The variable domain in full, completed from reference TRBV7-2 and TRBJ2-7, reads GAGVSQSPSNKVTEKGKDVELRCDPISGHTALYWYRQSLGQGLEFLIYFQGNSAPDKSGLPSDRFSAERTGGSVSTLTIQRTQQEDSAVYLCASSTNQLAVGGEQYFGPGTRLTVT.

The chain uses TRBV15 and TRBJ2-3, with TRBD1 matching 7 bases. Germline loops: CDR1 LNHNV, CDR2 YYDKDF (reference sequence). The V segment lost 5 bases and the J segment 0 bases; nucleotides outside the gene matches: 5. The CDR3 is 15 residues long. Here the CDR3 reads CATSSDRQSTDTQYF. DNA of the CDR3: TGTGCCACCAGCTCGGACAGGCAAAGCACAGATACGCAGTATTTT.

The chain has TRBV6-5 and TRBJ1-4; no firm D call. Germline V lookup: CDR1 MNHEY, CDR2 SVGAGI. CDR3 length: 15 amino acids. V was trimmed by 2 bases and J by 3 bases, leaving 10 bases between them. CDR3 DNA sequence: TGTGCCAGCAGTTACAATCCGGGCTCTAATGAAAAACTGTTTTTT. Translated: CASSYNPGSNEKLFF.

V usage is TRBV5-1 and J usage is TRBJ1-4; D unclear. The CDR3 contains 14 residues. Germline-derived CDR1 and CDR2 are SGHRS and YFSETQ. Between the trimmed V and J ends, which lost 1 base and 0 bases, there was a span of 4 bases. The chain's CDR3 is CASSLYATNEKLFF. The CDR3 DNA is TGCGCCAGCAGCTTGTACGCAACTAATGAAAAACTGTTTTTT.

The V and J genes are TRBV29-1 and TRBJ2-7; 9 nucleotides line up with TRBD1. The CDR3 is made up of 13 amino acids. CDR1 and CDR2 from the germline V gene are SQVTM and ANQGSEA. The V segment lost 7 bases and the J segment 4 bases; nucleotides outside the gene matches: 8. The CDR3 here is CSAGTGTLYEQYF. The DNA for the CDR3 is TGCAGCGCGGGGACAGGGACGCTTTACGAGCAGTACTTC.

Comments on this clone: Distinct nucleotide sequences in the sample also encode this CDR3. The rearrangement links TRBV5-1 to TRBJ1-1; D not certain. Deletions cut 0 bases from V and 1 base from J, with 7 bases between. The CDR3 sequence is 14 residues long. CDR1 SGHRS and CDR2 YFSETQ come from the germline V gene. CDR3 nucleotides: TGCGCCAGCAGCTTGGGAACGGGGAACACTGAAGCTTTCTTT. It codes for CASSLGTGNTEAFF.

V and J are TRBV5-4 and TRBJ2-5; TRBD2 matches 11 bases. Trimming at V came to 5 bases and at J to 5 bases, leaving 5 bases not matched to a gene. This CDR3 is built from 14 residues. Germline assignment: CDR1 SGHNT and CDR2 YYREEE (reference sequence). The CDR3 DNA sequence: TGTGCCAGCAGTTTGAGACTAGCGGGGGAGACCCAGTACTTC. Its translation: CASSLRLAGETQYF.

V is TRBV18 and J is TRBJ1-1; D call uncertain. The CDR3 is 13 residues long. Trimming removed 3 bases from V and 1 base from J, with 6 bases in between. Germline V gene data show CDR1 as KGHSH and CDR2 as LQKENI. The CDR3 here is CASSPSGNTEAFF. The CDR3 DNA reads as TGTGCCAGCTCACCTTCGGGGAACACTGAAGCTTTCTTT. Full variable domain (outside the CDR3, taken from reference TRBV18 and TRBJ1-1): NAGVMQNPRHLVRRRGQEARLRCSPMKGHSHVYWYRQLPEEGLKFMVYLQKENIIDESGMPKERFSAEFPKEGPSILRIQQVVRGDSAAYFCASSPSGNTEAFFGQGTRLTVV.

This sequence joins TRBV19 and TRBJ2-3; D gene uncertain. Trimming removed 2 bases at V and 2 bases at J, with 5 bases between. The V gene's germline CDR1 is LNHDA and CDR2 SQIVND (reference sequence). The CDR3 runs to 13 residues. The CDR3 region has the DNA TGTGCCAGTAGTATACGCTTCACAGATACGCAGTATTTT. Protein: CASSIRFTDTQYF.

The chain uses TRBV19 and TRBJ2-7; TRBD1 matches at 9 bases. V lost 1 base and J lost 0; bases outside the gene matches: 7. The CDR3 is made up of 17 amino acids. In germline, CDR1 is LNHDA, CDR2 SQIVND (reference sequence). CDR3 amino acids: CASSIASGTGSSYEQYF. CDR3 coding DNA: TGTGCCAGTAGTATAGCCTCCGGGACAGGGAGCTCCTACGAGCAGTACTTC.

The chain uses TRBV9 and TRBJ1-3; D gene ambiguous. There are 14 residues in the CDR3. V was pared by 0 bases and J by 4 bases, with 8 bases between. From germline, CDR1 is SGDLS and CDR2 YYNGEE. The CDR3: CASSVGVGGNTIYF. The CDR3 bases are TGTGCCAGCAGCGTAGGGGTTGGGGGAAACACCATATATTTT.

The chain has TRBV30 and TRBJ1-3; D is uncertain. Germline-derived CDR1 and CDR2 are GTSNPN and SVGIG (reference sequence). This CDR3 spans 13 amino acids. Deletions cut 4 bases from V and 1 base from J, with 8 bases between. CDR3 coding DNA: TGTGCCTGGAATCGAGGGTCTGGAAACACCATATATTTT. It encodes CAWNRGSGNTIYF.

V and J are TRBV29-1 and TRBJ2-5; the D call may be TRBD1 or TRBD2 (5 bases each). The CDR3 has 13 residues. V shed 3 bases and J shed 0 bases, with 8 bases lying between them. Germline V gives CDR1 SQVTM, CDR2 ANQGSEA. CDR3 nucleotides: TGCAGCGTTGAGAGGGGAAACCAAGAGACCCAGTACTTC. Its translation: CSVERGNQETQYF.

This chain links TRBV7-2 with TRBJ1-3; D not resolved. CDR1 is SGHTA and CDR2 is FQGNSA in the germline V gene. Trimming shortened V by 1 base and J by 2 bases, and 12 bases separated the two germline ends. CDR3 length: 16 residues. CDR3 in amino acids: CASSLGSGPPGNTIYF. The CDR3 nucleotides read TGTGCCAGCAGCTTAGGATCCGGGCCGCCTGGAAACACCATATATTTT.

The CDR3 DNA follows: TGTGCCGCCCGCGCCGGGCACATGAACACTGAAGCTTTCTTT. Encoded protein: CAARAGHMNTEAFF. The V call is TRBV19, the J call TRBJ1-1; D is uncertain. There are 14 residues in the CDR3. With 11 bases removed from V and 0 bases from J, the gap between germline ends came to 16 bases. Germline CDR1 LNHDA, CDR2 SQIVND (reference sequence). Drawing the rest from reference TRBV19 and TRBJ1-1, the complete variable domain is DGGITQSPKYLFRKEGQNVTLSCEQNLNHDAMYWYRQDPGQGLRLIYYSQIVNDFQKGDIAEGYSVSREKKESFPLTVTSAQKNPTAFYLCAARAGHMNTEAFFGQGTRLTVV.

This chain connects TRBV15 to TRBJ1-5, with D unresolved. Trimming pared 6 bases from V and 1 base from J, leaving 13 bases between. Germline V CDR1 and CDR2: LNHNV, YYDKDF (reference sequence). The CDR3 loop spans 15 amino acids. The CDR3 reads CATSSGGQSNQPQHF. The CDR3 nucleotides read TGTGCCACCAGTTCGGGCGGGCAGAGCAATCAGCCCCAGCATTTT.

V and J are TRBV9 and TRBJ2-3, with D maybe TRBD1 (7 bases). The CDR3 is 15 residues long. Germline V CDR1 and CDR2: SGDLS, YYNGEE. V lost 3 bases and J lost 10, with 21 bases in between. The CDR3 loop is CASSGSGGLSSAQYF. The CDR3 nucleotides are TGTGCCAGCAGCGGATCAGGGGGGCTTTCGTCAGCGCAGTATTTT.